This TCR beta chain originates from a study of blood T cells in healthy people across ages. This clonotype was observed once. Its antigen remains unidentified. A second PCR, run for about 7 to 11 cycles, used a sample-barcoded 5' primer plus a J-beta primer mix. TCRdb re-analysed the 5' RACE reads in MiXCR, keeping a single row per CDR3 protein. The sample consists of 550,000 to 600,000 distinct CDR3 sequences, approximately 27% of them appearing once. The study, taken as a whole, reports: Estimated diversity across one million T cells was deemed an underestimate.

Germline CDR1 and CDR2: DFQATT and SNEGSKA (reference sequence). V dropped 5 bases and J dropped 0 bases, with 14 bases sitting between them. This CDR3 region has 15 residues. The clonotype originates from an older woman in good health. The chain is built from TRBV20-1 and TRBJ2-1, with D perhaps being TRBD1 or TRBD2 (5 bases each). The specimen sequenced was blood. The CDR3 coding sequence is TGCAGTGCTCTGGGGGTTAGGGGCTCCTACAATGAGCAGTTCTTC. Translating gives CSALGVRGSYNEQFF.